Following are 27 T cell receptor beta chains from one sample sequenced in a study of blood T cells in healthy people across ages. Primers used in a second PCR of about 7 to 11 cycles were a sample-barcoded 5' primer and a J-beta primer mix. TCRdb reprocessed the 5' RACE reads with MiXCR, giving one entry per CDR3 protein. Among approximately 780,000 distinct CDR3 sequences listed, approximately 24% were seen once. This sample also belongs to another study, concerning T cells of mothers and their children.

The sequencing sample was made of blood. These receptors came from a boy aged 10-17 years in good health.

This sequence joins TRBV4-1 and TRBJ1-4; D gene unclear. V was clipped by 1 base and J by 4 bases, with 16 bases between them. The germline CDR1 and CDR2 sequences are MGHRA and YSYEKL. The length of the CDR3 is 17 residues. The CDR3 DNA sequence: TGCGCCAGCAGCCAAGTCGTGGTCCCACGGCTTAATGAAAAACTGTTTTTT. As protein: CASSQVVVPRLNEKLFF.

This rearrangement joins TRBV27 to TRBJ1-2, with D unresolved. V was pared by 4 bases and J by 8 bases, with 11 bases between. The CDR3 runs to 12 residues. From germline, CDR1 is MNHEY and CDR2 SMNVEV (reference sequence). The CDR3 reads CASSSSGVGYTF. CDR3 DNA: TGTGCCAGCAGTTCGTCGGGCGTAGGCTACACCTTC.

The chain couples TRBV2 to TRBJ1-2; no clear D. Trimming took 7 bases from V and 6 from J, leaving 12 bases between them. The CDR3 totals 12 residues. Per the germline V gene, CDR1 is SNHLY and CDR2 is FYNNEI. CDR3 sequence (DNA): TGTGCCAGCAATCGGTTTCTGAATGGCTACACCTTC. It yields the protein CASNRFLNGYTF.

CDR3 amino acids: CASSPFSGEWETQYF. The CDR3 DNA reads as TGTGCCAGCAGCCCGTTTAGTGGGGAGTGGGAGACCCAGTACTTC. The V and J genes are TRBV11-2 and TRBJ2-1; tentative D call: TRBD2 (5 bases). The end of the DNA fits TRBJ2-5 better, so the J call may be wrong. The CDR3 extends over 15 amino acids. Germline V CDR1 and CDR2: SGHAT, FQNNGV.

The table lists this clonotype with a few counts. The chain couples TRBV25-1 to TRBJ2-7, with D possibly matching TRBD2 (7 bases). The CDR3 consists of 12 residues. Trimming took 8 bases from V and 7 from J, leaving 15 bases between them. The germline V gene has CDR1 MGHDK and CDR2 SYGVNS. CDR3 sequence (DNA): TGTGCCAGCCTGGGGGGGGCGGATGAGCAGTACTTC. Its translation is CASLGGADEQYF.

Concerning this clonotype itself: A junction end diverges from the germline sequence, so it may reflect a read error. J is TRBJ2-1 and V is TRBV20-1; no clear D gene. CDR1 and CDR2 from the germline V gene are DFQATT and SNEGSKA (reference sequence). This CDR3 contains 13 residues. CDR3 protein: CSARDRGKETPYF. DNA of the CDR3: TGCAGTGCTAGAGATCGAGGAAAAGAGACCCCGTACTTC.

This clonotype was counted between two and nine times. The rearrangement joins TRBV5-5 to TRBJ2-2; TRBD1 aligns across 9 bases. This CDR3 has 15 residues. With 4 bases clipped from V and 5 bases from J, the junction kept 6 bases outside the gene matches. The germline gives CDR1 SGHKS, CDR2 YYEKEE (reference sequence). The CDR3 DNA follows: TGTGCCAGCAGCCCCCACAGGGGGCGGACCGGGGAGCTGTTTTTT. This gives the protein CASSPHRGRTGELFF.

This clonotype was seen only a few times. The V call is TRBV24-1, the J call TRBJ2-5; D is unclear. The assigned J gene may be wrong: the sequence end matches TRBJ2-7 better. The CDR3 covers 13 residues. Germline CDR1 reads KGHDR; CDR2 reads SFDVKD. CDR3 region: CATSEADTYEQYF. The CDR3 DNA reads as TGTGCCACCAGTGAAGCAGATACCTACGAGCAGTACTTC.

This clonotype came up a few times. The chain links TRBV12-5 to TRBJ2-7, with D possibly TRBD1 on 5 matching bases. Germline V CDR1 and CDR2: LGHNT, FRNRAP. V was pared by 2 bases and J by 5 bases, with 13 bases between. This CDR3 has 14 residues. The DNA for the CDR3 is TGTGCTAGTGGTTTGTCCCAGGGTGTTCACGAGCAGTACTTC. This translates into CASGLSQGVHEQYF.

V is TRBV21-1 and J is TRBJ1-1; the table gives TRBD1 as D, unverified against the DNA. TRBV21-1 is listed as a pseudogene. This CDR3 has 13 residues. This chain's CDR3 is CASTTGGGGSAFF. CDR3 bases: TGTGCCAGCACTACAGGGGGCGGGGGGTCAGCTTTCTTT.

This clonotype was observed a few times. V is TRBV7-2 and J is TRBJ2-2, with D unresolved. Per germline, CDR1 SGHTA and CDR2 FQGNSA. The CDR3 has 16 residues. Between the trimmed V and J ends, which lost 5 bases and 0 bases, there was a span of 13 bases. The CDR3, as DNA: TGTGCCAGCAGCATATCGACACCCGCGAACACCGGGGAGCTGTTTTTT. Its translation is CASSISTPANTGELFF.

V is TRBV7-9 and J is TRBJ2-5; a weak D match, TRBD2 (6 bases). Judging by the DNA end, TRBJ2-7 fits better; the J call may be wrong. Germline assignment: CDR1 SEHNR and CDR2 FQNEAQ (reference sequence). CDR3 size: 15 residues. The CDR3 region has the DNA TGTGCCAGCAGCTTAGAAGCGGGTCTTCCCTACGAGCAGTACTTC. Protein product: CASSLEAGLPYEQYF.

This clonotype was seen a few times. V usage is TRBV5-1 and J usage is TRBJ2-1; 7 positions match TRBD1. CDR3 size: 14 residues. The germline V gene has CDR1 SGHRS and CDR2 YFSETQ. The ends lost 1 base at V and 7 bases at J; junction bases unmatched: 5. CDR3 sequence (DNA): TGCGCCAGCAGCTTGATGGGGACAGATAATGAGCAGTTCTTC. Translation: CASSLMGTDNEQFF.

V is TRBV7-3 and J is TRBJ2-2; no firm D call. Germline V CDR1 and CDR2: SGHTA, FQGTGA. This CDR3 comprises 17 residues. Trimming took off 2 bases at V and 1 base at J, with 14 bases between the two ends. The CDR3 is CASSLPIQDQNTGELFF. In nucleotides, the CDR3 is TGTGCCAGCAGCTTACCAATCCAGGACCAGAACACCGGGGAGCTGTTTTTT.

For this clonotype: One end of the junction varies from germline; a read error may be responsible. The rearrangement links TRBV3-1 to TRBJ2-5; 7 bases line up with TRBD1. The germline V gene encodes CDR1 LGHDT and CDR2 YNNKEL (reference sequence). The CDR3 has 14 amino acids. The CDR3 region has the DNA TGTGCCAGCAGCCACCGAGGACAGGAAGAGGCCCAGTACTTC. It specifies CASSHRGQEEAQYF.

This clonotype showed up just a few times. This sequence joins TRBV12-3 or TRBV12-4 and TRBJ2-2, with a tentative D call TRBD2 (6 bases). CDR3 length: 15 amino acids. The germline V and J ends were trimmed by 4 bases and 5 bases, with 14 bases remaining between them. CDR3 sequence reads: CASSSPGRGTGELFF. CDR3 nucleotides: TGTGCCAGCAGTTCCCCCGGGAGAGGGACCGGGGAGCTGTTTTTT.

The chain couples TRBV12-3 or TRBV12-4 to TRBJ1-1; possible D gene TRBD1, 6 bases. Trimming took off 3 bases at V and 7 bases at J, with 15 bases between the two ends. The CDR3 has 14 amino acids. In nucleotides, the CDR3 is TGTGCCAGCAGTTTCCGGGCAGAGGGGGGTGAAGCTTTCTTT. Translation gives CASSFRAEGGEAFF.

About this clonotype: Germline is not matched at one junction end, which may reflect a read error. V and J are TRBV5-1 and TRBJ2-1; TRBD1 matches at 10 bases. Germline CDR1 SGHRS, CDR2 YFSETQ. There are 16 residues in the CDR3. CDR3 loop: CASRYPGQGIYNKQFF. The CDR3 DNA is TGCGCCAGCAGGTATCCGGGACAGGGGATCTACAATAAGCAGTTCTTC.

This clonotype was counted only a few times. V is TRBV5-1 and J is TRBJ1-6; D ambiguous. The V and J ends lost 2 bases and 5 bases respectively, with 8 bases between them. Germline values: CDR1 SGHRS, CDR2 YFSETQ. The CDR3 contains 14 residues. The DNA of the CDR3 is TGCGCCAGCAGCTTCGAGGGAGATAATTCACCCCTCCACTTT. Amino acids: CASSFEGDNSPLHF.

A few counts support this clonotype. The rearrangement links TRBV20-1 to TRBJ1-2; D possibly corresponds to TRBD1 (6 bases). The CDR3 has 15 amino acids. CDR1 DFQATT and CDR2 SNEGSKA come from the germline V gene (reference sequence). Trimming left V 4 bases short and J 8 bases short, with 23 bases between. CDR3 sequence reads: CSATPQAGTSIGYTF. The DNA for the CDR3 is TGCAGTGCTACCCCTCAGGCCGGGACATCGATCGGCTACACCTTC.

Here the CDR3 DNA reads TGTGCCAGCAGTTTGTCAGTTCCTCAAGAGCAGTACTTC. Protein sequence: CASSLSVPQEQYF. The chain is built from TRBV28 and TRBJ2-7; D remains unclear. Per the germline V gene, CDR1 is MDHEN and CDR2 is SYDVKM. The CDR3 runs 13 residues. V shed 3 bases and J shed 7 bases, with 13 bases lying between them.

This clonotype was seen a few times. The CDR3 coding sequence is TGTGCCAGCAGCGTAGTGGTGCGGGGGGGCTCTGGGGCCAACGTCCTGACTTTC. This sequence encodes CASSVVVRGGSGANVLTF. The rearrangement joins TRBV9 to TRBJ2-6, with 9 bases fitting TRBD2. The CDR3 runs 18 residues. Germline assignment: CDR1 SGDLS and CDR2 YYNGEE. V lost 0 bases and J lost 0; bases outside the gene matches: 4.

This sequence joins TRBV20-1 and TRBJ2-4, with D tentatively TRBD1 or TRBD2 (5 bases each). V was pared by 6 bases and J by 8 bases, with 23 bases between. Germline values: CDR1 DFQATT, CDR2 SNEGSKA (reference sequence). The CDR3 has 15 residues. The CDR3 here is CSALAPVRKGYIQYF. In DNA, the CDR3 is TGCAGTGCCCTAGCTCCCGTGCGGAAGGGGTACATTCAGTACTTC.

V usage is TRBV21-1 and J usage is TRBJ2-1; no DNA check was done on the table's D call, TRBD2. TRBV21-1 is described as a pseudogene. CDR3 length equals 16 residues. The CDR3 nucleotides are TGTGCCAGCAGCACCCCGGCAACTAGCGGGGACAATGAGCAGTTCTTC. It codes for CASSTPATSGDNEQFF.

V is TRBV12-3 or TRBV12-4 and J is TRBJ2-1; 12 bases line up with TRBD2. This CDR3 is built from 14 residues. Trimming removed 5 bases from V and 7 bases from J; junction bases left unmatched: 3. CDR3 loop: CASSRLAGENEQFF. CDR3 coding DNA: TGTGCCAGCAGTCGACTAGCGGGGGAGAATGAGCAGTTCTTC.

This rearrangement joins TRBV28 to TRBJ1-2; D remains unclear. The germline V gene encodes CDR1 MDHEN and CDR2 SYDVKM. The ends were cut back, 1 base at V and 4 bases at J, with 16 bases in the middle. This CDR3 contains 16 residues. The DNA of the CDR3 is TGTGCCAGCAGTTTATTCCCGGCAGGTACCTTCTATGGCTACACCTTC. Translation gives CASSLFPAGTFYGYTF.

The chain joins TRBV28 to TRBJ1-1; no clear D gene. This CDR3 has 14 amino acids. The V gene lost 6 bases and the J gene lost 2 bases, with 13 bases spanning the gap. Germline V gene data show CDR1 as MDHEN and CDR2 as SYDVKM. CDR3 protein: CASSTPGDNTEAFF. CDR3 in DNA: TGTGCCAGCAGCACCCCTGGGGATAACACTGAAGCTTTCTTT.